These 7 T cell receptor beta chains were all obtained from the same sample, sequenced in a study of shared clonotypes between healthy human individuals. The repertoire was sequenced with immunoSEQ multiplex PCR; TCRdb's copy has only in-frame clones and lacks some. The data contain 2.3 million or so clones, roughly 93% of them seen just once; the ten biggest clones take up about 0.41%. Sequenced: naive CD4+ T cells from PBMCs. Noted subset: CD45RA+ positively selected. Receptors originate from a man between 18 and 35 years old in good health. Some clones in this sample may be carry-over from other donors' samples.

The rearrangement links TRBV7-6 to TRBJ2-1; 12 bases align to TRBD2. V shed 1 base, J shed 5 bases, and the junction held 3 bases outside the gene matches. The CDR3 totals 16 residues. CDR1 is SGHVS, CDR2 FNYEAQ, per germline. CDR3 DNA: TGTGCCAGCAGCTTAGAGCCTAGCGGGAGGGACAATGAGCAGTTCTTC. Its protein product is CASSLEPSGRDNEQFF. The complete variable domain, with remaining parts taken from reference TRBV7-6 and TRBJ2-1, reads GAGVSQSPRYKVTKRGQDVALRCDPISGHVSLYWYRQALGQGPEFLTYFNYEAQQDKSGLPNDRFSAERPEGSISTLTIQRTEQRDSAMYRCASSLEPSGRDNEQFFGPGTRLTVL.

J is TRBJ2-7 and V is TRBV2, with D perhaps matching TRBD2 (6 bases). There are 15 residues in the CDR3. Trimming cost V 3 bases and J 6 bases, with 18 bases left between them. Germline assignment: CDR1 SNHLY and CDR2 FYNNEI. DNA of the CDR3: TGTGCCAGCAGTGACGAACGGAGGGTGTGGACCGAGCAGTACTTC. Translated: CASSDERRVWTEQYF.

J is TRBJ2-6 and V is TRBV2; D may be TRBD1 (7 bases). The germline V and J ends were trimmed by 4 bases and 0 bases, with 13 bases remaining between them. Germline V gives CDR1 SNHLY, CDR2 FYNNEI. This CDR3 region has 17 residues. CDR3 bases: TGTGCCAGCAGTGGTGCGGGACAGAGCTCTGGGGCCAACGTCCTGACTTTC. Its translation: CASSGAGQSSGANVLTF.

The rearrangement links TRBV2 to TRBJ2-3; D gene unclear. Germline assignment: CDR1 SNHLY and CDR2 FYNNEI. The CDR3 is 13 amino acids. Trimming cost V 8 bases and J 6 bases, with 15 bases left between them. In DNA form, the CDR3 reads TGTGCCAGCGAGTGGGGATCCTACGATACGCAGTATTTT. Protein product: CASEWGSYDTQYF.

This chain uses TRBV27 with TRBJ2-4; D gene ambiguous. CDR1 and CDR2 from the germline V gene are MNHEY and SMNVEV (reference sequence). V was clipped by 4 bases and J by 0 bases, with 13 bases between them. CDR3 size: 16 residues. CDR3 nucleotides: TGTGCCAGCAGTTCCAAGACACGACTAGCCAAAAACATTCAGTACTTC. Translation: CASSSKTRLAKNIQYF.

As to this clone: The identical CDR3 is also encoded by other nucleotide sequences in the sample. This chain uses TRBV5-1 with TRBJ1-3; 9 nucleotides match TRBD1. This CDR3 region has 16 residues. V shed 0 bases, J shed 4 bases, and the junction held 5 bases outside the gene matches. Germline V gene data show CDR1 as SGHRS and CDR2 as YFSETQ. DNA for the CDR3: TGCGCCAGCAGCTTGGTCGGGACAGGGACAGGAAACACCATATATTTT. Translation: CASSLVGTGTGNTIYF.

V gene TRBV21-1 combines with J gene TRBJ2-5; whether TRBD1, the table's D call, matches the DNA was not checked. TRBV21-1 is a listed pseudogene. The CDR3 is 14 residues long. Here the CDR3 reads CASSSRDRVKAQYF. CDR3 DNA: TGTGCCAGCAGCAGCCGGGACAGGGTAAAGGCCCAGTACTTC.